The next 32 T cell receptor beta chains were all read from a single sample in a study of T-cell memory formation after mild COVID-19. TCRdb re-called the 5' RACE reads through MiXCR, storing one row per CDR3 protein. Among 450,000 to 700,000 distinct CDR3 sequences listed, approximately 19% were seen once. The specimen was PBMCs or a T cell subset sorted from them (not recorded which). The receptors originated from an adult woman who had mild COVID-19 (a few samples of this study predate the infection). Cell type and time point are not known.

V gene TRBV20-1 combines with J gene TRBJ2-5; TRBD2 matches at 8 bases. The germline V gene encodes CDR1 DFQATT and CDR2 SNEGSKA (reference sequence). Trimming at V came to 5 bases and at J to 5 bases, leaving 16 bases not matched to a gene. The CDR3 is made up of 16 amino acids. The CDR3: CSASPYSGTGGETQYF. The DNA for the CDR3 is TGCAGTGCTTCACCGTATAGCGGGACCGGTGGGGAGACCCAGTACTTC.

In its sample, this clonotype was seen a few times. This chain joins TRBV7-9 and TRBJ2-1; 8 bases are shared with TRBD2. V lost 5 bases to trimming and J lost 0 bases; unmatched junction nucleotides: 9. Looked up from germline, CDR1 is SEHNR and CDR2 is FQNEAQ (reference sequence). CDR3 length: 17 residues. The DNA for the CDR3 is TGTGCCAGCAGCCCCCCGGGGGGGGATAGCTCCTACAATGAGCAGTTCTTC. The encoded protein is CASSPPGGDSSYNEQFF. Variable domain in full (rest from reference TRBV7-9 and TRBJ2-1): DTGVSQNPRHKITKRGQNVTFRCDPISEHNRLYWYRQTLGQGPEFLTYFQNEAQLEKSRLLSDRFSAERPKGSFSTLEIQRTEQGDSAMYLCASSPPGGDSSYNEQFFGPGTRLTVL.

This clonotype was seen a handful of times. The genes are TRBV11-2 and TRBJ2-2, with TRBD2 matching 8 bases. Germline V gene sequence: CDR1 SGHAT, CDR2 FQNNGV. This CDR3 contains 17 residues. The junction had 15 bases not matched to a gene; V was cut back by 9 bases and J by 3 bases. CDR3 bases: TGTGCCAGTGAAGCTACTTCGGGGACTAGGGACACCGGGGAGCTGTTTTTT. Translation: CASEATSGTRDTGELFF.

V usage is TRBV24-1 and J usage is TRBJ2-1; the match to TRBD2 covers 8 bases. The CDR3 has 12 residues. V dropped 10 bases and J dropped 14; count of bases not matched to a gene: 12. Germline V CDR1 and CDR2: KGHDR, SFDVKD. In nucleotides, the CDR3 is TGTGCCACGGCAACTGGCGGGGGGAGGGAGTTCTTC. Translation: CATATGGGREFF.

The V and J genes are TRBV7-6 and TRBJ2-1, with TRBD2 matching over 7 bases. J lost 4 bases, V lost 1 base, and 7 bases had no gene match. The CDR3 is 16 residues long. Germline assignment: CDR1 SGHVS and CDR2 FNYEAQ. CDR3 sequence (DNA): TGTGCCAGCAGCTTAGGGCGCGGGGGAATTTACAATGAGCAGTTCTTC. Translated: CASSLGRGGIYNEQFF.

This clonotype was seen only a few times. The V and J genes are TRBV5-1 and TRBJ2-3; no reliable D call. The CDR3 sequence is 15 residues long. Germline V gene lookup returns CDR1 SGHRS and CDR2 YFSETQ. V was pared by 0 bases and J by 4 bases, with 12 bases between. The CDR3 loop reads CASSLGGVRADTQYF. DNA of the CDR3: TGCGCCAGCAGCTTGGGTGGGGTGAGAGCAGATACGCAGTATTTT.

The chain is built from TRBV12-3 or TRBV12-4 and TRBJ2-3; 8 bases align to TRBD2. CDR3 length: 13 residues. J gave up 4 bases and V 7 bases, and 4 bases lay outside the gene matches. The CDR3 reads CASTRGGPDTQYF. The CDR3 DNA reads as TGTGCCAGCACTCGCGGGGGGCCAGATACGCAGTATTTT.

This clonotype was seen more than once but under ten times. The chain is built from TRBV15 and TRBJ1-2; TRBD1 might be the D (6 bases). Looked up from germline, CDR1 is LNHNV and CDR2 is YYDKDF (reference sequence). The CDR3 length is 16 residues. V dropped 6 bases and J dropped 4 bases, with 21 bases sitting between them. The CDR3: CATSLGAAEQGYGYTF. CDR3 in DNA: TGTGCCACCAGTCTGGGGGCCGCCGAACAGGGCTATGGCTACACCTTC.

V usage is TRBV20-1 and J usage is TRBJ1-2; perhaps TRBD1 as D (5 bases). Germline CDR1 reads DFQATT; CDR2 reads SNEGSKA (reference sequence). V was cut by 0 bases and J by 2 bases, with 13 bases left in between. This CDR3 region has 15 residues. The CDR3 nucleotides are TGCAGTGCTAGAGAGGAGATTGCAGGGAACTATGGCTACACCTTC. Protein: CSAREEIAGNYGYTF.

The rearrangement links TRBV6-6 to TRBJ1-1, with no clear D. CDR1 and CDR2 from the germline V gene are MNHNY and SVGAGI (reference sequence). V shed 7 bases and J shed 8 bases, with 8 bases lying between them. This CDR3 is 10 amino acids long. The CDR3, as DNA: TGTGCCAGCAAATCTGCCGAAGCTTTCTTT. Amino acid sequence: CASKSAEAFF.

This clonotype came up a few times. This chain uses TRBV4-2 with TRBJ2-7; tentatively, D is TRBD2 (7 bases). CDR3 length: 16 residues. Germline assignment: CDR1 LGHNA and CDR2 YNFKEQ. V dropped 4 bases and J dropped 2 bases, with 18 bases sitting between them. The CDR3 region has the DNA TGTGCCAGCAGCCCCATTGCGGGGGACATCGCCTACGAGCAGTACTTC. It translates to CASSPIAGDIAYEQYF.

V gene TRBV11-2 combines with J gene TRBJ1-2; 10 nucleotides align to TRBD1. J lost 7 bases, V lost 4 bases, and 9 bases had no gene match. The CDR3 loop spans 15 amino acids. The V gene's germline CDR1 is SGHAT and CDR2 FQNNGV. CDR3 coding DNA: TGTGCCAGCAGCTCAACTGACAGGGGGCGAGGTGGCTACACCTTC. It specifies CASSSTDRGRGGYTF.

This clonotype has only a few counts. One junction end does not reproduce the germline sequence, and a read error may be involved. V and J are TRBV7-2 and TRBJ2-3; no firm D call. This CDR3 is built from 13 residues. CDR1 and CDR2 (germline): SGHTA, FQGNSA. CDR3 bases: TGTGCCAGCAACTTACACCATACAGATACGCAGTATTTT. Translation gives CASNLHHTDTQYF.

This clonotype was recorded a few times. The gene calls are TRBV19 and TRBJ2-1; D remains unclear. The V end lost 2 bases, the J end lost 1 base, and 12 bases lay between the germline ends. This CDR3 has 16 residues. Germline V gene data show CDR1 as LNHDA and CDR2 as SQIVND (reference sequence). The CDR3 DNA reads as TGTGCCAGTAGTATAAGGGTGGTGAGTTCCTACAATGAGCAGTTCTTC. Protein product: CASSIRVVSSYNEQFF.

As concerns this clonotype: One end of the junction is discordant with germline, which a read error may explain. This rearrangement joins TRBV10-3 to TRBJ2-5, with D possibly being TRBD2 (5 bases). The germline V gene has CDR1 ENHRY and CDR2 SYGVKD. This CDR3 is 12 amino acids long. The CDR3 protein is CAISGNQETKYF. The DNA of the CDR3 is TGTGCCATCAGCGGGAATCAAGAGACCAAGTACTTC.

This clonotype was seen a few times. The rearrangement links TRBV7-2 to TRBJ2-5; 11 bases line up with TRBD2. This CDR3 comprises 15 residues. Per germline, CDR1 SGHTA and CDR2 FQGNSA. The junction had 5 bases not matched to a gene; V was cut back by 5 bases and J by 3 bases. CDR3 in DNA: TGTGCCAGCAGCCCATTTAGCGGGGGGGAAGAGACCCAGTACTTC. Amino acids: CASSPFSGGEETQYF.

This clonotype has just a few counts. V is TRBV12-3 or TRBV12-4 and J is TRBJ2-1; D not certain. The CDR3 has 13 residues. V lost 7 bases to trimming and J lost 0 bases, with 7 bases between them. As DNA, the CDR3 is TGTGCCAGCATGCCTAGCTCCTACAATGAGCAGTTCTTC. It codes for CASMPSSYNEQFF.

The chain links TRBV11-2 to TRBJ1-3; D not certain. The ends were cut back, 1 base at V and 2 bases at J, with 9 bases in the middle. Germline V gives CDR1 SGHAT, CDR2 FQNNGV. The CDR3 contains 15 residues. This CDR3 is CASSLGWEAGNTIYF. CDR3 sequence (DNA): TGTGCCAGCAGCTTAGGGTGGGAAGCTGGAAACACCATATATTTT. Full variable domain (remainder filled in from reference TRBV11-2 and TRBJ1-3): EAGVAQSPRYKIIEKRQSVAFWCNPISGHATLYWYQQILGQGPKLLIQFQNNGVVDDSQLPKDRFSAERLKGVDSTLKIQPAKLEDSAVYLCASSLGWEAGNTIYFGEGSWLTVV.

This chain joins TRBV21-1 and TRBJ2-5. TRBV21-1 constitutes a pseudogene. The CDR3 contains 16 residues. The DNA for the CDR3 is TGTGCCAGCAACGAAGGGGTGGCAGCTGATCCAGAGACCCAGTACTTC. Residues: CASNEGVAADPETQYF.

This clonotype was observed a handful of times. The genes are TRBV7-9 and TRBJ2-1; D is unresolved. There are 12 residues in the CDR3. V was pared by 5 bases and J by 4 bases, with 6 bases between. Germline lookup yields CDR1 SEHNR and CDR2 FQNEAQ (reference sequence). In nucleotides, the CDR3 is TGTGCCAGCAGCGTAACTTACAATGAGCAGTTCTTC. It is translated as CASSVTYNEQFF.

This chain joins TRBV5-1 and TRBJ2-1; the match to TRBD1 covers 7 bases. The V gene's germline CDR1 is SGHRS and CDR2 YFSETQ. J gave up 6 bases and V 2 bases, and 8 bases lay outside the gene matches. This CDR3 contains 15 residues. CDR3 protein: CASSFRDRGFNEQFF. CDR3 in DNA: TGCGCCAGCAGCTTCCGGGACAGAGGCTTCAATGAGCAGTTCTTC.

The genes are TRBV5-5 and TRBJ2-3; D perhaps matches TRBD2 (6 bases). The germline V gene has CDR1 SGHKS and CDR2 YYEKEE (reference sequence). The CDR3 has 16 amino acids. V lost 4 bases and J lost 0, with 15 bases in between. Here the CDR3 reads CASSPSGPGSTDTQYF. The CDR3 coding sequence is TGTGCCAGCAGCCCCAGCGGGCCGGGCAGCACAGATACGCAGTATTTT.

The genes are TRBV2 and TRBJ2-3; 8 bases agree with TRBD2. After removal of 11 bases from V and 3 bases from J, the junction contained 19 bases not matched to a gene. Germline V gives CDR1 SNHLY, CDR2 FYNNEI. The CDR3 is made up of 17 amino acids. The CDR3 loop is CAHEAPGRRGETDTQYF. The DNA of the CDR3 is TGTGCCCATGAGGCGCCTGGCCGGCGGGGGGAGACAGATACGCAGTATTTT.

This clonotype turned up a few times. The chain uses TRBV24-1 and TRBJ2-7; D is uncertain. V dropped 3 bases and J dropped 3 bases, with 8 bases sitting between them. CDR1 is KGHDR and CDR2 is SFDVKD in the germline V gene. CDR3 length: 13 amino acids. The CDR3 here is CATSDPNNYEQYF. Written as DNA, the CDR3 is TGTGCCACCAGTGATCCTAACAACTACGAGCAGTACTTC.

The J gene is TRBJ2-7, the V gene TRBV30; either TRBD1 or TRBD2 may supply D (6 bases each). Germline V gene lookup returns CDR1 GTSNPN and CDR2 SVGIG (reference sequence). CDR3 length: 18 amino acids. V dropped 4 bases and J dropped 0 bases, with 25 bases sitting between them. The CDR3 DNA sequence: TGTGCCTGGACCGCAGGGAACAGGGAGGTGTTGTACTCCTACGAGCAGTACTTC. Its protein product is CAWTAGNREVLYSYEQYF.

The gene calls are TRBV7-2 and TRBJ2-3, with 13 positions matching TRBD2. The CDR3 runs 16 residues. With 5 bases clipped from V and 4 bases from J, the junction kept 6 bases outside the gene matches. Looked up from germline, CDR1 is SGHTA and CDR2 is FQGNSA. Here the CDR3 reads CASSPTSGGFSDTQYF. CDR3 in DNA: TGTGCCAGCAGCCCGACTAGCGGGGGGTTTTCAGATACGCAGTATTTT.

The DNA of the CDR3 is TGCAGCGACACTCAGGGCTACAATGAGCAGTTCTTC. This gives the protein CSDTQGYNEQFF. The chain recombines TRBV29-1 with TRBJ2-1, with D possibly matching TRBD1 (5 bases). V gave up 7 bases and J gave up 3 bases, with 10 bases separating them. The CDR3 runs to 12 residues. Germline lookup yields CDR1 SQVTM and CDR2 ANQGSEA.

This clonotype has ten or more counts. The chain employs TRBV15 and TRBJ2-1; 8 bases are shared with TRBD2. J lost 8 bases, V lost 2 bases, and 23 bases had no gene match. This CDR3 region has 20 residues. Per germline, CDR1 LNHNV and CDR2 YYDKDF (reference sequence). Written as DNA, the CDR3 is TGTGCCACCAGCAGAACTTCAGCGAGGGGACTAAGCGGGAGTTATTATGAGCAGTTCTTC. This sequence encodes CATSRTSARGLSGSYYEQFF.

J is TRBJ2-2 and V is TRBV20-1, with 10 bases identical to TRBD2. The CDR3 has 18 residues. Germline V gene sequence: CDR1 DFQATT, CDR2 SNEGSKA (reference sequence). V trimming: 5 bases; J trimming: 4 bases; junction bases outside the gene matches: 16. In DNA form, the CDR3 reads TGCAGTGCTTATCCGTTGGTCGAAGCGGGGGGGCCCACCGGGGAGCTGTTTTTT. It codes for CSAYPLVEAGGPTGELFF.

The chain links TRBV30 to TRBJ2-7, with 7 nucleotides matching TRBD1. Germline CDR1 is GTSNPN and CDR2 is SVGIG (reference sequence). V lost 8 bases to trimming and J lost 7 bases; unmatched junction nucleotides: 11. CDR3 size: 12 residues. The CDR3 here is CAKGQTPYEQYF. The CDR3, as DNA: TGTGCCAAGGGACAGACACCGTATGAGCAGTACTTC.

This clonotype has just a few counts. In DNA form, the CDR3 reads TGTGCCAGCAGCTCCCCGGGACTAAGTACCTACGAGCAGTACTTC. It encodes CASSSPGLSTYEQYF. The V call is TRBV7-2, the J call TRBJ2-7, with 7 bases aligning to TRBD2. J was trimmed by 2 bases and V by 4 bases; bases with no gene match: 8. The CDR3 contains 15 residues. CDR1 SGHTA and CDR2 FQGNSA come from the germline V gene.

The chain recombines TRBV7-3 with TRBJ2-1; D remains unclear. CDR1 SGHTA and CDR2 FQGTGA come from the germline V gene. With 0 bases removed from V and 8 bases from J, the gap between germline ends came to 8 bases. The CDR3 is 13 residues long. The CDR3 DNA reads as TGTGCCAGCAGCTTAACCAGAAACGATGAGCAGTTCTTC. This gives the protein CASSLTRNDEQFF.